One sample yielded the 10 T cell receptor beta chains listed below, sequenced in a study of blood T cells in healthy people across ages. Using a J-beta primer mix together with a sample-barcoded 5' primer, a second PCR was run for about 6 to 12 cycles. TCRdb redid the calling of the 5' RACE reads with MiXCR, one entry per CDR3 protein. Of roughly 1,500,000 distinct CDR3 sequences detected, roughly 45% appear once; the ten largest clones hold roughly 7.9%. Sequencing input: blood. The receptors originated from a young woman in good health.

The genes are TRBV7-9 and TRBJ1-4; D not resolved. Germline loops: CDR1 SEHNR, CDR2 FQNEAQ (reference sequence). There are 15 residues in the CDR3. Trimming took 4 bases from V and 7 from J, leaving 16 bases between them. The CDR3 coding sequence is TGTGCCAGCAGCTCCCCAGGAGGACGGATTGAAAAACTGTTTTTT. It is translated as CASSSPGGRIEKLFF.

The CDR3 DNA follows: TGTGCCAGCAGCTTGGTAGGGACTAGCGGGACCTACAATGAGCAGTTCTTC. Translating it yields CASSLVGTSGTYNEQFF. This chain joins TRBV5-5 and TRBJ2-1; 13 nucleotides align to TRBD2. V shed 0 bases, J shed 2 bases, and the junction held 2 bases outside the gene matches. The germline CDR1 and CDR2 sequences are SGHKS and YYEKEE (reference sequence). The CDR3 is 17 amino acids.

This chain joins TRBV27 and TRBJ2-6, with TRBD1 matching 8 bases. The V gene's germline CDR1 is MNHEY and CDR2 SMNVEV (reference sequence). The V segment lost 5 bases and the J segment 2 bases; nucleotides outside the gene matches: 8. CDR3 length: 17 amino acids. This chain's CDR3 is CASSAGQGRPGANVLTF. The CDR3 DNA sequence: TGTGCCAGCAGTGCAGGACAGGGACGGCCTGGGGCCAACGTCCTGACTTTC.

This clonotype occurred a few times. The V gene is TRBV11-2, the J gene TRBJ1-1; perhaps TRBD1 as D (5 bases). The CDR3 consists of 16 residues. Germline V gives CDR1 SGHAT, CDR2 FQNNGV. Trimming stripped 4 bases from V and 6 bases from J, with 21 bases between. The CDR3 DNA is TGTGCCAGCAGCTCCGATACGGCTTCCGGGGGGGCTGAAGCTTTCTTT. Its translation: CASSSDTASGGAEAFF.

V and J are TRBV7-9 and TRBJ1-4; D might be TRBD1 (6 bases). V lost 5 bases, J lost 4 bases, and 17 bases lay in between. Germline V CDR1 and CDR2: SEHNR, FQNEAQ (reference sequence). The CDR3 spans 16 residues. The chain's CDR3 is CASSPAGGRYNEKLFF. CDR3 DNA sequence: TGTGCCAGCAGCCCCGCCGGGGGCCGGTATAATGAAAAACTGTTTTTT.

The chain joins TRBV20-1 to TRBJ1-5; 8 positions agree with TRBD1. The germline CDR1 and CDR2 sequences are DFQATT and SNEGSKA (reference sequence). CDR3 length: 16 amino acids. Trimming removed 5 bases from V and 4 bases from J; junction bases left unmatched: 13. The CDR3 bases are TGCAGTGCTCCTCCCGCGGGACAGGTGGGTAATCAGCCCCAGCATTTT. Residues: CSAPPAGQVGNQPQHF.

This clonotype has a handful of counts. J is TRBJ2-7 and V is TRBV7-9; D perhaps matches TRBD2 (6 bases). The CDR3 length is 13 residues. Germline-derived CDR1 and CDR2 are SEHNR and FQNEAQ (reference sequence). V was trimmed by 2 bases and J by 6 bases, leaving 11 bases between them. The CDR3 bases are TGTGCCAGCAGCTTACCGGGGACTGGCGAGCAGTACTTC. Its translation: CASSLPGTGEQYF.

The rearrangement joins TRBV2 to TRBJ2-1; 16 nucleotides match TRBD2. This CDR3 region has 14 residues. Unmatched junction bases numbered 4, after V lost 4 bases and J lost 13 bases. CDR1 and CDR2 (germline): SNHLY, FYNNEI. CDR3 loop: CASSVGLAGGQQFF. The CDR3 DNA reads TGTGCCAGCAGTGTGGGACTAGCGGGGGGGCAACAGTTCTTC. Supplemented by reference TRBV2 and TRBJ2-1, the full variable domain reads EPEVTQTPSHQVTQMGQEVILRCVPISNHLYFYWYRQILGQKVEFLVSFYNNEISEKSEIFDDQFSVERPDGSNFTLKIRSTKLEDSAMYFCASSVGLAGGQQFFGPGTRLTVL.

The chain has TRBV3-1 and TRBJ1-2, with D maybe TRBD1 (5 bases). V was pared by 4 bases and J by 7 bases, with 16 bases between. The CDR3 has 14 residues. Germline V CDR1 and CDR2: LGHDT, YNNKEL (reference sequence). This CDR3 reads CASSPTRSGPGYTF. CDR3 sequence (DNA): TGTGCCAGCAGCCCGACTAGGTCAGGGCCTGGCTACACCTTC.

V is TRBV5-1 and J is TRBJ2-5; 12 positions match TRBD1. The CDR3 runs 19 residues. V trimming: 4 bases; J trimming: 0 bases; junction bases outside the gene matches: 13. Germline values: CDR1 SGHRS, CDR2 YFSETQ. CDR3: CASSAFSGTGGLYQETQYF. In nucleotides, the CDR3 is TGCGCCAGCAGCGCGTTCAGCGGGACAGGGGGCTTGTACCAAGAGACCCAGTACTTC.